The clone carrying this T cell receptor beta chain was found many times. Its cognate antigen is unknown. Unmatched junction bases numbered 16, after V lost 4 bases and J lost 15 bases. CDR1 and CDR2 (germline): LGHDT, YNNKEL (reference sequence). The CDR3 is 15 residues long. The donors were all healthy and Caucasian. This record belongs to a study of identical twins. Whole-study findings and limits: Twins' surplus sharing was weaker for beta out-of-frame sequences.

Template switching supplied a universal primer site; unique molecular identifiers were carried on the cDNA. In TCRdb, the 5' RACE reads were re-called with MiXCR into one record per CDR3 protein. The table has 350,000 or so distinct CDR3 sequences, 9% to 15% seen once; the top ten hold more than 6%. These records were also assigned to another study, of yellow fever vaccine responses in identical twins.

Material: CD8+ T cells sorted from blood. The rearrangement uses TRBV3-1 and TRBJ2-1; 9 positions match TRBD2. The TCR was taken from a woman aged 18-30 years in good health. Here the CDR3 reads CASSPSPLAGSSRFF. The CDR3 nucleotides are TGTGCCAGCAGCCCCTCTCCCCTAGCGGGGTCTTCAAGGTTCTTC.